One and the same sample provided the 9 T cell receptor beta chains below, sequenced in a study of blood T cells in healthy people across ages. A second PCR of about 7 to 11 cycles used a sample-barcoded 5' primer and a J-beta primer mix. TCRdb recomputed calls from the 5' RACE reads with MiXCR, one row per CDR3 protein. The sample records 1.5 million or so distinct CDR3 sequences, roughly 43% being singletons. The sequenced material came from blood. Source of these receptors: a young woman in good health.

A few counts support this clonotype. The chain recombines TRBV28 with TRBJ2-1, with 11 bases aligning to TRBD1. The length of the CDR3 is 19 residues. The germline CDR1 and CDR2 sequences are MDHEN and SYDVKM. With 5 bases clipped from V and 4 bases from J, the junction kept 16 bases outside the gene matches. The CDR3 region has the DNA TGTGCCAGCAGTCCGGGGGACAGGGGGACTTTCTACCGATACAATGAGCAGTTCTTC. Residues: CASSPGDRGTFYRYNEQFF. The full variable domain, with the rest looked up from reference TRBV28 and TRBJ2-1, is DVKVTQSSRYLVKRTGEKVFLECVQDMDHENMFWYRQDPGLGLRLIYFSYDVKMKEKGDIPEGYSVSREKKERFSLILESASTNQTSMYLCASSPGDRGTFYRYNEQFFGPGTRLTVL.

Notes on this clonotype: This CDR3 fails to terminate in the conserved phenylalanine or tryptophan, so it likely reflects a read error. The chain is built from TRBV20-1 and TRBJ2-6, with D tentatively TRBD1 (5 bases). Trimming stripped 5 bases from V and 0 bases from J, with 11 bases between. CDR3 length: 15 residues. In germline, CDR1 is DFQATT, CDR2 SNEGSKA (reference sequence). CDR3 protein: CSAYGHPSGANVLTV. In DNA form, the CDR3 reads TGCAGTGCTTATGGACACCCCTCTGGGGCCAACGTCCTGACTGTC.

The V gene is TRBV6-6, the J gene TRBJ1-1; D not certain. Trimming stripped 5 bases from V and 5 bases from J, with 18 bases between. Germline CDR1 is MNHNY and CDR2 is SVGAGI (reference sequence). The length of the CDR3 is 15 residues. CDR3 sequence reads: CASSDPGSGGTEAFF. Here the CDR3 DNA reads TGTGCCAGCAGTGACCCGGGATCCGGAGGAACTGAAGCTTTCTTT.

The CDR3 region is CASTTTGGSQETQYF. The CDR3, as DNA: TGTGCCAGCACTACAACAGGGGGCAGCCAAGAGACCCAGTACTTC. This chain connects TRBV25-1 to TRBJ2-5; 9 bases are a match to TRBD1. The CDR3 has 15 amino acids. Germline V lookup: CDR1 MGHDK, CDR2 SYGVNS. J gave up 1 base and V 7 bases, and 7 bases lay outside the gene matches. Full variable domain (remainder filled in from reference TRBV25-1 and TRBJ2-5): EADIYQTPRYLVIGTGKKITLECSQTMGHDKMYWYQQDPGMELHLIHYSYGVNSTEKGDLSSESTVSRIRTEHFPLTLESARPSHTSQYLCASTTTGGSQETQYFGPGTRLLVL.

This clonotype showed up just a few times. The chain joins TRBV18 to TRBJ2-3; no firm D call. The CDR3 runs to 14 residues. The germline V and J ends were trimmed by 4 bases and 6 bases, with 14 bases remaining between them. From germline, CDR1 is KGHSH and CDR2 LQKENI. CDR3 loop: CASSLTRKYDTQYF. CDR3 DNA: TGTGCCAGCTCACTAACCAGGAAATATGATACGCAGTATTTT.

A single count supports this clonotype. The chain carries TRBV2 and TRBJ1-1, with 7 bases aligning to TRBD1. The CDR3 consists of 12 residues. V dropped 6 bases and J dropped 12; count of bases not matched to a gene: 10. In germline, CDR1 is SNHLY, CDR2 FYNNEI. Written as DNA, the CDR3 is TGTGCCAGCAGGGCAGACAGGGAGAGGACTTTCTTT. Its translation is CASRADRERTFF.

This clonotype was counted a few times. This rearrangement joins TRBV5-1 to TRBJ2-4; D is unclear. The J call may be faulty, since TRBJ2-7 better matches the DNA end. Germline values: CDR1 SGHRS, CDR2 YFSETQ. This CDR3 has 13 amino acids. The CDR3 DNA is TGCGCCAGCCAGGTCTGGGGTGTCCACGAGCAGTACTTC. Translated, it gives CASQVWGVHEQYF.

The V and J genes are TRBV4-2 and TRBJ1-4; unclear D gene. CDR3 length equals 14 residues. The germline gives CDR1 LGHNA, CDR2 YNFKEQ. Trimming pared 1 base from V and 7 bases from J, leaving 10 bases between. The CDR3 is CASSQVERVEKLFF. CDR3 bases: TGTGCCAGCAGCCAAGTGGAACGTGTTGAAAAACTGTTTTTT.

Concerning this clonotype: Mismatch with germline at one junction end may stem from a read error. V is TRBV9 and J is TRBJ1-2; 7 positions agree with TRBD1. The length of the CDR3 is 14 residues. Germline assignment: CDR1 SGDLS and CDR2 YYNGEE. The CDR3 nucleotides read TGTGCCAGCAGCCAACCGGGACAGCACTATGGCTACACTTTC. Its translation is CASSQPGQHYGYTF.